This TCR beta chain was sequenced during a study of Graves' ophthalmopathy and Graves' hyperthyroidism. Study summary: There was a collection of peripheral blood at initial diagnosis, before any treatment.

The PBMCs originated from around 11 ml of fresh peripheral blood. Amplification of TCR beta CDR3 regions used RNA transcripts. Second-round multiplex PCR followed a first-round RT-PCR using HTBI primers. TCRdb used MiXCR to reprocess the multiplex PCR reads, holding one entry per CDR3 protein. The data hold about 370,000 distinct CDR3 sequences, with about a sixth observed a single time. Regarding the study as a whole: An approximately 82% specificity and around 90% sensitivity were achieved by a 13-signature model that separated ophthalmopathy from stable hyperthyroidism.

This CDR3 comprises 16 residues. Looked up from germline, CDR1 is LNHDA and CDR2 is SQIVND (reference sequence). The J segment lost 5 bases and the V segment lost 5 bases, leaving 10 bases of the junction unmatched. This clonotype has a count of ten or more. Its matching antigen is unknown. Sequenced: peripheral blood. This chain joins TRBV19 and TRBJ2-7; 12 nucleotides align to TRBD2. The clonotype was recovered from an adult woman with stable Graves' hyperthyroidism. In DNA form, the CDR3 reads TGTGCCAGTAGTCCGGAAGGCCTAGCGGGAGGGGACGAGCAGTACTTC. This encodes CASSPEGLAGGDEQYF.